Detailed here is one TCR beta chain. These data belong to a study of blood T cell repertoires in COVID-19. Study information: T cells, B-cell-depleted T cells, or PBMCs supplied cDNA or gDNA.

Generated by immunoSEQ multiplex PCR, the TCRdb table keeps only in-frame clones and is missing some. The profile shows approximately 190,000 clones, roughly 82% of them singletons. The material sequenced was peripheral blood. The receptor's source is a woman in her twenties or thirties with acute or convalescent COVID-19.

The CDR3 loop reads CASSGAYEQYF. The CDR3 region has the DNA TGTGCCAGCAGCGGGGCCTACGAGCAGTACTTC. J is TRBJ2-7 and V is TRBV28, with D possibly TRBD2 on 5 matching bases. The germline gives CDR1 MDHEN, CDR2 SYDVKM. Trimming shortened V by 6 bases and J by 2 bases, and 5 bases separated the two germline ends. The CDR3 totals 11 residues.